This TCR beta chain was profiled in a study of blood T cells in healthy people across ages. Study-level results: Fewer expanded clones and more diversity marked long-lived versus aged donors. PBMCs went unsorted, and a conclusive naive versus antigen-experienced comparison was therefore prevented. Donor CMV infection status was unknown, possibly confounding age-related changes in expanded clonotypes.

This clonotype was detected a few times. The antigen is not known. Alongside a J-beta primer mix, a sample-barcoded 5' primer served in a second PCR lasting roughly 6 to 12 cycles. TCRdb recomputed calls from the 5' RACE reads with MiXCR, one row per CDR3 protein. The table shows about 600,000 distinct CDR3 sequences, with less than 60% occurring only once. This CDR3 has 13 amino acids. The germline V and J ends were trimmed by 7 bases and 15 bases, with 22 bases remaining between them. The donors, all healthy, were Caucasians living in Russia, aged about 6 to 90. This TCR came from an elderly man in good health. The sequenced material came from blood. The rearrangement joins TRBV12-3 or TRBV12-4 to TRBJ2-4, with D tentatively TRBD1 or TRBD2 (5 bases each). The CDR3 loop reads CASTHTGRDGGYF. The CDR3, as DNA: TGTGCCAGCACCCACACGGGACGTGATGGGGGGTACTTC.